This T cell receptor beta chain originates from a study of blood T cell repertoires in COVID-19. Germline values: CDR1 MNHEY, CDR2 SMNVEV (reference sequence). The CDR3 runs 17 residues. Trimming stripped 2 bases from V and 3 bases from J, with 17 bases between. Libraries were prepared by immunoSEQ multiplex PCR; TCRdb keeps only in-frame clonotypes and omits some of them. The sample contains about 280,000 clones, approximately 81% of which appear only once. The source material was PBMCs or T cells enriched from blood (not recorded which). The receptor was derived from a woman aged 45-59 years who had recovered from COVID-19. The J gene is TRBJ1-5, the V gene TRBV27; a possible D gene is TRBD1 (6 bases). The CDR3 here is CASSLGGIGRYNQPQHF. For the CDR3, the DNA is TGTGCCAGCAGTTTAGGGGGCATTGGACGGTACAATCAGCCCCAGCATTTT.